The rows below give T cell receptor beta chains drawn from one sample of a study of T cell responses to AZD1222 COVID-19 vaccine. Data came from immunoSEQ multiplex PCR; TCRdb stores just in-frame clones and leaves some out. The sample contains some 200,000 clones, 90% to 95% of which appear only once. The sample consisted of peripheral blood, taken 28 days after the second AZD1222 dose. These receptors were obtained from an adult who received the AZD1222 COVID-19 vaccine. Both conserved end residues are part of each CDR3. A D gene is named only where the DNA matches it firmly. Clone size is stated in some rows and not others, as once, few, many or a class when expanded.

len	j_gene	v_gene	d_gene	abundance	CDR3aa	CDR3nt
14	TRBJ1-2	TRBV28	TRBD1	NA	CASSLRQGAKGYTF	TGTGCCAGCAGTTTAAGACAGGGGGCGAAAGGCTACACCTTC
15	TRBJ2-7	TRBV5-6	NA	NA	CASSGGSLNSYEQYF	TGTGCCAGCAGCGGGGGGTCCCTGAACTCCTACGAGCAGTACTTC
15	TRBJ1-6	TRBV7-9	TRBD1	NA	CASSSGDSTNSPLHF	TGTGCCAGCAGCTCGGGGGACAGCACTAATTCACCCCTCCACTTT
13	TRBJ2-1	TRBV2	NA	NA	CASSENHGYEQFF	TGTGCCAGCAGTGAAAACCACGGGTATGAGCAGTTCTTC
14	TRBJ2-3	TRBV5-4	NA	NA	CASRWDRSTDTQYF	TGTGCCAGCAGGTGGGACCGTAGCACAGATACGCAGTATTTT
12	TRBJ2-1	TRBV27	NA	NA	CASRKVPDEQFF	TGTGCCAGCCGTAAAGTTCCCGATGAGCAGTTCTTC
14	TRBJ1-3	TRBV5-5	NA	NA	CASSLVTVGNTIYF	TGTGCCAGCAGCTTGGTGACAGTAGGAAACACCATATATTTT
16	TRBJ2-4	TRBV18	NA	NA	CASSPPDGGAKNIQYF	TGTGCCAGCTCACCACCGGATGGCGGGGCCAAAAACATTCAGTACTTC
11	TRBJ2-1	TRBV28	NA	NA	CATGGYNEQFF	TGTGCCACTGGGGGCTACAATGAGCAGTTCTTC
13	TRBJ2-7	TRBV7-9	TRBD1	NA	CASTLGQGYEQYF	TGTGCCAGCACCCTCGGACAGGGCTACGAGCAGTACTTC
16	TRBJ2-7	TRBV28	TRBD1	once	CASIHTSRQGHYEQYF	TGTGCCAGCATTCATACCTCGAGACAGGGTCACTACGAGCAGTACTTC
15	TRBJ1-2	TRBV3-1/TRBV3-2	TRBD1	NA	CASSQPRQGSYGYTF	TGTGCCAGCAGCCAACCGAGACAGGGGTCCTATGGCTACACCTTC
18	TRBJ2-7	TRBV7-9	TRBD2	NA	CASSLVWASGKGEYEQYF	TGTGCCAGCAGCTTAGTTTGGGCTAGCGGGAAGGGAGAATACGAGCAGTACTTC
15	TRBJ1-1	TRBV10-3	TRBD1	NA	CATDRTGSVNTEAFF	TGTGCCACCGATCGGACAGGCTCTGTGAACACTGAAGCTTTCTTT
16	TRBJ1-3	TRBV30	NA	NA	CAWSVRTSPGLNTIYF	TGTGCCTGGAGTGTAAGGACATCGCCGGGTCTTAACACCATATATTTT
13	TRBJ2-3	TRBV7-7	NA	NA	CASSFGATDTQYF	TGTGCTAGCAGCTTTGGGGCGACAGATACGCAGTATTTT
13	TRBJ1-2	TRBV28	NA	NA	CASSLNQGYGYTF	TGTGCCAGCAGTTTAAACCAGGGGTATGGCTACACCTTC
12	TRBJ1-1	TRBV12-3/TRBV12-4	NA	NA	CASNLGRTEAFF	TGTGCCAGCAACTTGGGCCGGACTGAAGCTTTCTTT
18	TRBJ1-1	TRBV28	TRBD1	NA	CASSGRGQGFRVDTEAFF	TGTGCCAGCAGTGGAAGAGGACAGGGTTTCAGGGTGGACACTGAAGCTTTCTTT
14	TRBJ2-2	TRBV6-5	NA	NA	CASRRSGNTGELFF	TGTGCCAGCAGGCGAAGCGGAAACACCGGGGAGCTGTTTTTT
15	TRBJ2-7	TRBV6-6	NA	NA	CASSSPRGLSYEQYF	TGTGCCAGCAGTTCTCCTCGGGGCCTCTCCTACGAGCAGTACTTC
16	TRBJ1-5	TRBV28	NA	NA	CASSRESPGSNQPQHF	TGTGCCAGCAGCCGAGAAAGCCCTGGGAGCAATCAGCCCCAGCATTTT
16	TRBJ2-7	TRBV28	NA	NA	CASSSPGDSSSYEQYF	TGTGCCAGCAGTTCCCCCGGGGACTCTAGCTCCTACGAGCAGTACTTC
15	TRBJ1-1	TRBV2	TRBD1	NA	CASSGQGVRNTEAFF	TGTGCCAGCAGTGGACAGGGGGTTCGAAACACTGAAGCTTTCTTT
12	TRBJ2-5	TRBV2	NA	NA	CASTPGEETQYF	TGTGCCAGCACTCCGGGAGAGGAGACCCAGTACTTC
17	TRBJ1-3	TRBV30	NA	NA	CAWGTRGGASGGNTIYF	TGTGCCTGGGGCACCCGAGGGGGGGCCTCGGGGGGAAACACCATATATTTT
15	TRBJ2-5	TRBV24-1	NA	NA	CATSAPRGRSETQYF	TGTGCCACCAGTGCACCCAGGGGAAGGTCGGAGACCCAGTACTTC
15	TRBJ2-7	TRBV6-5	NA	NA	CASRRPRGAPSEQYF	TGTGCCAGCAGAAGGCCGAGGGGAGCCCCTAGCGAGCAGTACTTC
15	TRBJ2-1	TRBV24-1	NA	NA	CATSSASRTGNEQFF	TGTGCCACCAGTTCGGCCTCAAGGACGGGCAATGAGCAGTTCTTC
16	TRBJ1-1	TRBV7-2	NA	NA	CASSLLGDPPASEAFF	TGTGCCAGCAGCCTCCTGGGGGATCCGCCGGCCTCTGAAGCTTTCTTT
14	TRBJ1-1	TRBV11-3	TRBD1	NA	CASSLDRVRAEAFF	TGTGCCAGCAGCTTGGACAGGGTAAGGGCTGAAGCTTTCTTT
15	TRBJ1-2	TRBV28	TRBD1	NA	CASGTGDSHLYGYTF	TGTGCCAGCGGGACAGGGGATTCTCATTTGTATGGCTACACCTTC
15	TRBJ2-2	TRBV30	NA	few	CAWGGRTRVTGELFF	TGTGCCTGGGGGGGGCGTACCCGAGTCACCGGGGAGCTGTTTTTT
14	TRBJ1-6	TRBV3-1/TRBV3-2	NA	NA	CASSFTGDNSPLHF	TGTGCCAGCAGCTTTACAGGAGATAATTCACCCCTCCACTTT
15	TRBJ2-7	TRBV7-2	TRBD1	NA	CASSLTGTGRKEQYF	TGTGCCAGCAGCTTAACCGGGACAGGGAGGAAGGAGCAGTACTTC
14	TRBJ2-1	TRBV5-1	NA	NA	CASSFGSFYNEQFF	TGCGCCAGCAGCTTCGGCAGTTTCTACAATGAGCAGTTCTTC
16	TRBJ2-3	TRBV11-2	TRBD2	NA	CASSSISGRATDTQYF	TGTGCCAGCAGCTCCATCAGCGGGAGGGCCACAGATACGCAGTATTTT
13	TRBJ2-7	TRBV24-1	NA	NA	CATSRDNPYEQYF	TGTGCCACCAGCCGGGACAATCCCTACGAGCAGTACTTC
16	TRBJ2-1	TRBV7-8	NA	once	CASSRAWRDSYNEQFF	TGTGCCAGCAGCCGAGCGTGGCGGGACTCCTACAATGAGCAGTTCTTC
13	TRBJ2-7	TRBV2	TRBD1	NA	CASSGTGSNFQYF	TGTGCCAGCAGCGGGACAGGGTCGAATTTTCAGTACTTC
14	TRBJ1-5	TRBV28	NA	NA	CASSLRQFNQPQHF	TGTGCCAGCAGTTTACGACAGTTCAATCAGCCCCAGCATTTT
15	TRBJ2-7	TRBV7-9	TRBD1	NA	CASSSVGTGVSEQYF	TGTGCCAGCAGCTCAGTCGGGACAGGGGTCAGCGAGCAGTACTTC
13	TRBJ2-7	TRBV15	TRBD1	NA	CATQGQGFGEQYF	TGTGCCACACAAGGACAGGGTTTCGGCGAGCAGTACTTC
13	TRBJ2-1	TRBV11-3	TRBD2	NA	CASSSRERGEQFF	TGTGCCAGCAGCTCGCGGGAGCGGGGTGAGCAGTTCTTC
12	TRBJ1-2	TRBV2	NA	NA	CASSGQSRGYTF	TGTGCCAGCAGCGGACAGTCGCGGGGCTACACCTTC
13	TRBJ2-5	TRBV3-1/TRBV3-2	TRBD2	once	CASSQGGVATQYF	TGTGCCAGCAGCCAGGGAGGGGTGGCGACCCAGTACTTC
13	TRBJ2-7	TRBV9	TRBD1	NA	CASSPGQGFEQYF	TGTGCCAGCAGCCCAGGACAGGGGTTCGAGCAGTACTTC
12	TRBJ1-1	TRBV6-5	NA	NA	CASSQTDAEAFF	TGTGCCAGCAGCCAGACAGACGCTGAAGCTTTCTTT
13	TRBJ2-5	TRBV11-3	NA	NA	CASSSRNQETQYF	TGTGCCAGCAGCTCAAGAAACCAAGAGACCCAGTACTTC
13	TRBJ1-1	TRBV24-1	TRBD1	NA	CATTDRGHTEAFF	TGTGCCACCACGGACAGGGGACACACTGAAGCTTTCTTT
14	TRBJ1-3	TRBV5-1	NA	few	CASSLGPEVNTIYF	TGCGCCAGCAGCTTGGGTCCAGAGGTAAACACCATATATTTT
15	TRBJ1-3	TRBV4-1	NA	NA	CASSQRLSSGNTIYF	TGCGCCAGCAGCCAACGCCTAAGCTCTGGAAACACCATATATTTT
17	TRBJ2-1	TRBV5-1	TRBD2	NA	CASSFTSGVLLHNEQFF	TGCGCCAGCAGCTTCACTAGCGGGGTCCTCTTACACAATGAGCAGTTCTTC
12	TRBJ1-1	TRBV3-1/TRBV3-2	NA	NA	CASSQGSGIGFF	TGTGCCAGCAGCCAAGGTAGCGGGATAGGTTTCTTT
17	TRBJ2-1	TRBV30	NA	NA	CAWSVIGSLGSYNEQFF	TGTGCCTGGAGTGTGATAGGTAGCCTGGGGTCCTACAATGAGCAGTTCTTC
14	TRBJ2-1	TRBV5-1	NA	NA	CASSLKNSYNEQFF	TGCGCCAGCAGCTTGAAGAACTCCTACAATGAGCAGTTCTTC